These T cell receptor beta chains were read from a single sample in a study of T-cell reconstitution after alpha-beta-depleted transplantation in children. TCRdb redid the calling of the PCR reads with MiXCR, one entry per CDR3 protein. The sample records 90,000 to 120,000 distinct CDR3 sequences, almost 6.5% being singletons. The specimen comprised PBMCs, mostly from graft donor cells, sampled 360 days after TCRalphabeta/CD19-depleted stem cell transplant. These receptors all stem from a male patient between 2 and 15 years old who had a stem cell transplant for acute lymphoblastic leukemia, so the T cells may come from the graft donor. Both conserved end residues are part of each CDR3. Fields, in order: J gene, V gene, D gene, clone size, CDR3 DNA, CDR3 protein. A D gene is named only where the DNA matches it firmly. Clone size is not always given. Where it is, it says once, few, many or a class for expanded clones.

J gene: TRBJ2-5; V gene: TRBV6-5; D gene: TRBD2; clone size: few; CDR3 DNA: TGTGCCAGCAGTTTGTTGGGAGGGTACGAGACCCAGTACTTC; CDR3 protein: CASSLLGGYETQYF
J gene: TRBJ2-3; V gene: TRBV7-8; D gene: TRBD2; clone size: many; CDR3 DNA: TGTGCCAGCAGCCTCGGGACTAGCGGGTCCACAGATACGCAGTATTTT; CDR3 protein: CASSLGTSGSTDTQYF
J gene: TRBJ2-7; V gene: TRBV20-1; D gene: -; clone size: few; CDR3 DNA: TGCAGTGCTCTCCTCGGGCTCGGGGCCTACGAGCAGTACTTC; CDR3 protein: CSALLGLGAYEQYF
J gene: TRBJ2-1; V gene: TRBV6-1; D gene: -; clone size: -; CDR3 DNA: TGTGCCAGCTACGGAAGTCCTAAGGGGTCGAACAATGAGCAGTTCTTC; CDR3 protein: CASYGSPKGSNNEQFF
J gene: TRBJ1-2; V gene: TRBV20-1; D gene: -; clone size: many; CDR3 DNA: TGCAGTGCTAGAGGGACCGGAGAACCCTATGGCTACACCTTC; CDR3 protein: CSARGTGEPYGYTF
J gene: TRBJ2-3; V gene: TRBV9; D gene: -; clone size: many; CDR3 DNA: TGTGCCAGCAGCGTTGTAGGCAGGGTCACAGATACGCAGTATTTT; CDR3 protein: CASSVVGRVTDTQYF
J gene: TRBJ1-2; V gene: TRBV20-1; D gene: -; clone size: few; CDR3 DNA: TGCAGTGCTAGAGGGACAGCTAACTATGGCTACACCTTC; CDR3 protein: CSARGTANYGYTF
J gene: TRBJ2-2; V gene: TRBV6-1; D gene: -; clone size: many; CDR3 DNA: TGTGCCAGCAGTGAAGGGGGACACCCCACCGGGGAGCTGTTTTTT; CDR3 protein: CASSEGGHPTGELFF
J gene: TRBJ1-4; V gene: TRBV28; D gene: -; clone size: -; CDR3 DNA: TGTGCCAGCAGTTCACGCGTCGGGACACCAACTAATGAAAAACTGTTTTTT; CDR3 protein: CASSSRVGTPTNEKLFF
J gene: TRBJ2-3; V gene: TRBV7-6; D gene: -; clone size: few; CDR3 DNA: TGTGCCAGCAGCTTACCAGCGAGGGGGGATACGCAGTATTTT; CDR3 protein: CASSLPARGDTQYF
J gene: TRBJ2-7; V gene: TRBV7-3; D gene: TRBD1; clone size: few; CDR3 DNA: TGTGCCAGCAGTTCCGGGACAGGGAGATGGGAGCAGTACTTC; CDR3 protein: CASSSGTGRWEQYF
J gene: TRBJ1-6; V gene: TRBV28; D gene: TRBD1; clone size: -; CDR3 DNA: TGTGCCAGCAGTTCTGGGACAGGGGGATCACCCCTCCACTTT; CDR3 protein: CASSSGTGGSPLHF
J gene: TRBJ2-7; V gene: TRBV6-1; D gene: TRBD1; clone size: few; CDR3 DNA: TGTGCCAGCAGTCCAACAGGGGCAGGGACCTACGAGCAGTACTTC; CDR3 protein: CASSPTGAGTYEQYF
J gene: TRBJ2-5; V gene: TRBV10-3; D gene: -; clone size: many; CDR3 DNA: TGTGCCGTCAGCAGGGGAGAGGGCGAGACCCAGTACTTC; CDR3 protein: CAVSRGEGETQYF
J gene: TRBJ2-5; V gene: TRBV29-1; D gene: TRBD2; clone size: -; CDR3 DNA: TGCAGCGTGGGGGGACTAGCGGGGAAAGAGACCCAGTACTTC; CDR3 protein: CSVGGLAGKETQYF
J gene: TRBJ2-3; V gene: TRBV12-3/TRBV12-4; D gene: -; clone size: many; CDR3 DNA: TGTGCCAGCAGTCCCGGTCCCAGACAGGGTTGGCGGGGAGATACGCAGTATTTT; CDR3 protein: CASSPGPRQGWRGDTQYF
J gene: TRBJ2-7; V gene: TRBV9; D gene: -; clone size: -; CDR3 DNA: TGTGCCAGCAGCGACTCCCCCTACGAGCAGTACTTC; CDR3 protein: CASSDSPYEQYF
J gene: TRBJ2-5; V gene: TRBV11-1; D gene: -; clone size: -; CDR3 DNA: TGTGCCAGCAGGGACCGGGACCGGCGGATGGCCCAGTACTTC; CDR3 protein: CASRDRDRRMAQYF
J gene: TRBJ2-5; V gene: TRBV5-1; D gene: -; clone size: -; CDR3 DNA: TGCGCCAGCAGCTTCAGGGCCCCCGAAGAGACCCAGTACTTC; CDR3 protein: CASSFRAPEETQYF
J gene: TRBJ1-1; V gene: TRBV20-1; D gene: -; clone size: -; CDR3 DNA: TGCAGTGCTAGAGATCGATACACTGAAGCTTTCTTT; CDR3 protein: CSARDRYTEAFF
J gene: TRBJ2-7; V gene: TRBV10-3; D gene: -; clone size: many; CDR3 DNA: TGTGCCATCAGTGAGTCGACTATTAGCTCCTACGAGCAGTACTTC; CDR3 protein: CAISESTISSYEQYF
J gene: TRBJ2-5; V gene: TRBV7-9; D gene: -; clone size: few; CDR3 DNA: TGTGCCAGCAGCTCCCCAGGGGGGAAGGAAGAGACCCAGTACTTC; CDR3 protein: CASSSPGGKEETQYF
J gene: TRBJ2-1; V gene: TRBV7-9; D gene: -; clone size: many; CDR3 DNA: TGTGCCAGCAGCTTAGCGGTCAAGGAGCTCCGGGACGACTTC; CDR3 protein: CASSLAVKELRDDF
J gene: TRBJ2-5; V gene: TRBV11-3; D gene: TRBD1; clone size: few; CDR3 DNA: TGTGCCAGCAGCTTAAGGGGGCGAGAGACCCAGTACTTC; CDR3 protein: CASSLRGRETQYF
J gene: TRBJ2-7; V gene: TRBV28; D gene: TRBD1; clone size: many; CDR3 DNA: TGTGCCAGCAGTTTCGGGACAGGGTTTTCCTACGAGCAGTACTTC; CDR3 protein: CASSFGTGFSYEQYF
J gene: TRBJ2-3; V gene: TRBV4-3; D gene: TRBD2; clone size: many; CDR3 DNA: TGCGCCAGCAGCCAAGAAGTGACTAGCTTCTTAATCACAGATACGCAGTATTTT; CDR3 protein: CASSQEVTSFLITDTQYF
J gene: TRBJ2-3; V gene: TRBV14; D gene: TRBD1; clone size: many; CDR3 DNA: TGTGCCAGCAGCCAAGTAGGGACAGTCACAGATACGCAGTATTTT; CDR3 protein: CASSQVGTVTDTQYF
J gene: TRBJ2-3; V gene: TRBV11-2; D gene: TRBD2; clone size: few; CDR3 DNA: TGTGCCAGCAGCTTAAGGCACAGCGGGGGGGGTAGCACAGATACGCAGTATTTT; CDR3 protein: CASSLRHSGGGSTDTQYF
J gene: TRBJ2-7; V gene: TRBV4-3; D gene: -; clone size: many; CDR3 DNA: TGCGCCAGCAGCCGTTGGGGAGGCTACGAGCAGTACTTC; CDR3 protein: CASSRWGGYEQYF
J gene: TRBJ2-3; V gene: TRBV4-3; D gene: TRBD2; clone size: many; CDR3 DNA: TGCGCCAGCAGCCAAGATCCAGCGGGGGGACGAGATACGCAGTATTTT; CDR3 protein: CASSQDPAGGRDTQYF
J gene: TRBJ2-1; V gene: TRBV29-1; D gene: -; clone size: many; CDR3 DNA: TGCAGCGTTTATGGGGGGAGATACAATGAGCAGTTCTTC; CDR3 protein: CSVYGGRYNEQFF
J gene: TRBJ1-3; V gene: TRBV10-3; D gene: -; clone size: few; CDR3 DNA: TGTGCCATCAGTGGGACCTCTGGAAACACCATATATTTT; CDR3 protein: CAISGTSGNTIYF
J gene: TRBJ2-7; V gene: TRBV7-8; D gene: -; clone size: many; CDR3 DNA: TGTGCCAGCAGCCTAGAGGGCACCCTCTACGAGCAGTACTTC; CDR3 protein: CASSLEGTLYEQYF
J gene: TRBJ2-2; V gene: TRBV6-2/TRBV6-3; D gene: -; clone size: -; CDR3 DNA: TGTGCCAGCAGTTACGTTCGGGGGTACACCTACACCGGGGAGCTGTTTTTT; CDR3 protein: CASSYVRGYTYTGELFF
J gene: TRBJ1-2; V gene: TRBV7-2; D gene: -; clone size: many; CDR3 DNA: TGTGCCAGCAGCCACAGGGATGGCTACACCTTC; CDR3 protein: CASSHRDGYTF
J gene: TRBJ1-1; V gene: TRBV5-1; D gene: -; clone size: -; CDR3 DNA: TGCGCCAGCAGCTTGGACGGGTGGCAAAGGTCGAACACTGAAGCTTTCTTT; CDR3 protein: CASSLDGWQRSNTEAFF
J gene: TRBJ2-7; V gene: TRBV15; D gene: -; clone size: few; CDR3 DNA: TGTGCCACCAGCAGAGATCTCCGACAGGCCATCCGCTACGAGCAGTACTTC; CDR3 protein: CATSRDLRQAIRYEQYF
J gene: TRBJ2-4; V gene: TRBV20-1; D gene: -; clone size: few; CDR3 DNA: TGCAGTGCTAGGGGGCCCAGGTTAGCCAAAAACATTCAGTACTTC; CDR3 protein: CSARGPRLAKNIQYF
J gene: TRBJ2-2; V gene: TRBV24-1; D gene: -; clone size: -; CDR3 DNA: TGTGCCAGCTCAGATTTCAACACCGGGGAGCTGTTTTTT; CDR3 protein: CASSDFNTGELFF
J gene: TRBJ2-3; V gene: TRBV24-1; D gene: -; clone size: many; CDR3 DNA: TGTGCCACCAGTGAGCCCAGGGGTGGCACAGATACGCAGTATTTT; CDR3 protein: CATSEPRGGTDTQYF
J gene: TRBJ1-3; V gene: TRBV10-3; D gene: -; clone size: few; CDR3 DNA: TGTGCCATCGCGATGGGAACCTCTGGAAACACCATATATTTT; CDR3 protein: CAIAMGTSGNTIYF
J gene: TRBJ1-5; V gene: TRBV7-9; D gene: TRBD1; clone size: many; CDR3 DNA: TGTGCCAGCAGCTTAGCCATCGGACAGGGGATCAATCAGCCCCAGCATTTT; CDR3 protein: CASSLAIGQGINQPQHF
J gene: TRBJ2-3; V gene: TRBV10-3; D gene: -; clone size: many; CDR3 DNA: TGTGCCATCAGGGACACTTCCTCTAGCACAGATACGCAGTATTTT; CDR3 protein: CAIRDTSSSTDTQYF
J gene: TRBJ2-7; V gene: TRBV7-8; D gene: TRBD2; clone size: many; CDR3 DNA: TGTGCCAGCAGCTTAGCGGACTTCGGACTAGCGGCCTACGAGCAGTACTTC; CDR3 protein: CASSLADFGLAAYEQYF
J gene: TRBJ2-6; V gene: TRBV7-9; D gene: TRBD2; clone size: many; CDR3 DNA: TGTGCCAGCAGCTCTAGAGCGGGAACTGGGGCCAACGTCCTGACTTTC; CDR3 protein: CASSSRAGTGANVLTF
J gene: TRBJ2-2; V gene: TRBV4-2; D gene: -; clone size: many; CDR3 DNA: TGTGCCAGCAGCCTTAGCGGAATCGAGGTCCCTACCGGGGAGCTGTTTTTT; CDR3 protein: CASSLSGIEVPTGELFF
J gene: TRBJ2-5; V gene: TRBV7-9; D gene: -; clone size: many; CDR3 DNA: TGTGCCAGCAGCTTAGCGCCCCTATTGTCTGGTCGAGAGACCCAGTACTTC; CDR3 protein: CASSLAPLLSGRETQYF
J gene: TRBJ2-1; V gene: TRBV24-1; D gene: TRBD1; clone size: many; CDR3 DNA: TGTGCCACCAGTGATTTGAACAGGGGGCTTGTTTCCTACAATGAGCAGTTCTTC; CDR3 protein: CATSDLNRGLVSYNEQFF
J gene: TRBJ2-5; V gene: TRBV2; D gene: TRBD2; clone size: few; CDR3 DNA: TGTGCCATAGCGGGAGGGGAGACCCAGTACTTC; CDR3 protein: CAIAGGETQYF
J gene: TRBJ2-5; V gene: TRBV28; D gene: -; clone size: many; CDR3 DNA: TGTGCCAGCAGTTTATGGGTAGCCAGTAGGAAGGAGACCCAGTACTTC; CDR3 protein: CASSLWVASRKETQYF
J gene: TRBJ2-3; V gene: TRBV12-3/TRBV12-4; D gene: -; clone size: many; CDR3 DNA: TGTGCCAGCAGTTTAGGGGCCAGCACAGATACGCAGTATTTT; CDR3 protein: CASSLGASTDTQYF
J gene: TRBJ2-1; V gene: TRBV9; D gene: -; clone size: many; CDR3 DNA: TGTGCCAGCAGCTTCCCTCTAAGCGATCGGGATTGGGGTGAGCAGTTCTTC; CDR3 protein: CASSFPLSDRDWGEQFF
J gene: TRBJ2-4; V gene: TRBV7-9; D gene: -; clone size: few; CDR3 DNA: TGTGCCAGCAGCCCCGTGGACCGTCTTGACATTCAGTACTTC; CDR3 protein: CASSPVDRLDIQYF
J gene: TRBJ1-3; V gene: TRBV15; D gene: -; clone size: -; CDR3 DNA: TGTGCCACCAGCAGAGATGTCGCGGTGAGGGCGACCTCTGGAAACACCATATATTTT; CDR3 protein: CATSRDVAVRATSGNTIYF
J gene: TRBJ2-7; V gene: TRBV9; D gene: TRBD1; clone size: many; CDR3 DNA: TGTGCCAGCAGTTCCACAGGGGGCACTTGGTACGAGCAGTACTTC; CDR3 protein: CASSSTGGTWYEQYF
J gene: TRBJ1-5; V gene: TRBV12-3/TRBV12-4; D gene: -; clone size: -; CDR3 DNA: TGTGCCAGCAGTTTAACAACAGGTGAGGGGCCCCAGCATTTT; CDR3 protein: CASSLTTGEGPQHF
J gene: TRBJ2-1; V gene: TRBV7-9; D gene: TRBD2; clone size: few; CDR3 DNA: TGTGCCAGCAGCTTTACTAGCGGGAGGGCCCGGAATGAGCAGTTCTTC; CDR3 protein: CASSFTSGRARNEQFF
J gene: TRBJ2-5; V gene: TRBV28; D gene: -; clone size: -; CDR3 DNA: TGTGCCAGCAATGCCCCCAGTGGGGAGCAAGAGACCCAGTACTTC; CDR3 protein: CASNAPSGEQETQYF
J gene: TRBJ1-1; V gene: TRBV25-1; D gene: -; clone size: many; CDR3 DNA: TGTGCCAGCAGTGAATCCCGATGGGCAGGGAACACTGAAGCTTTCTTT; CDR3 protein: CASSESRWAGNTEAFF
J gene: TRBJ2-5; V gene: TRBV29-1; D gene: -; clone size: many; CDR3 DNA: TGCAGCGTTGACCCGGGGGAGCTCCAAGAGACCCAGTACTTC; CDR3 protein: CSVDPGELQETQYF